These 9 T cell receptor beta chains were sequenced from one sample in a study of blood T cell repertoires in COVID-19. Only in-frame clones appear in the TCRdb table, and some are missing; sequencing was by immunoSEQ multiplex PCR. The sample comprises about 140,000 clones, 88% of which are singletons, and over 2% rests with the top ten. The sample was peripheral blood. Receptor source: a human donor with COVID-19, enrolled during active disease. The donor label of this sample is uncertain.

This clone was recorded once. The chain recombines TRBV7-8 with TRBJ2-1, with 7 bases identical to TRBD1. Trimming at V came to 3 bases and at J to 8 bases, leaving 13 bases not matched to a gene. Germline V gene lookup returns CDR1 SGHVS and CDR2 FQNEAQ. This CDR3 comprises 16 residues. As DNA, the CDR3 is TGTGCCAGCAGCTTGGGATTAGGGGGCCGGGGATATGAGCAGTTCTTC. Amino acid sequence: CASSLGLGGRGYEQFF.

The chain combines TRBV11-2 with TRBJ2-2; D is possibly TRBD2 (6 bases). Germline CDR1 is SGHAT and CDR2 is FQNNGV. The CDR3 sequence is 14 residues long. V gave up 3 bases and J gave up 8 bases, with 13 bases separating them. The CDR3 DNA reads as TGTGCCAGCAGCTTCGGCCGGAGGGAAGGGGAGCTGTTTTTT. Amino acid sequence: CASSFGRREGELFF.

V gene TRBV11-2 combines with J gene TRBJ1-5; D is ambiguous. Trimming took 4 bases from V and 3 from J, leaving 7 bases between them. Germline V gene sequence: CDR1 SGHAT, CDR2 FQNNGV. The CDR3 sequence is 13 residues long. The CDR3 nucleotides read TGTGCCAGCAGCTCCCAACACAATCAGCCCCAGCATTTT. Its translation: CASSSQHNQPQHF. The full variable domain, in which reference TRBV11-2 and TRBJ1-5 provide the parts outside the CDR3, is EAGVAQSPRYKIIEKRQSVAFWCNPISGHATLYWYQQILGQGPKLLIQFQNNGVVDDSQLPKDRFSAERLKGVDSTLKIQPAKLEDSAVYLCASSSQHNQPQHFGDGTRLSIL.

The chain couples TRBV6-5 to TRBJ2-3, with 7 bases fitting TRBD2. V lost 7 bases, J lost 7 bases, and 5 bases stayed unmatched. The V gene's germline CDR1 is MNHEY and CDR2 SVGAGI. The CDR3 contains 12 residues. The CDR3 DNA reads as TGTGCCAGCAACGGGGGGTCCAATACGCAGTATTTT. Translating gives CASNGGSNTQYF.

The V gene is TRBV7-3, the J gene TRBJ2-3; 9 positions agree with TRBD1. The junction had 6 bases not matched to a gene; V was cut back by 5 bases and J by 3 bases. Germline CDR1 and CDR2: SGHTA and FQGTGA. CDR3 length: 15 residues. This CDR3 reads CASSPTGQGTDTQYF. CDR3 DNA: TGTGCCAGCAGCCCAACGGGACAGGGTACAGATACGCAGTATTTT.

This chain uses TRBV7-8 with TRBJ1-6; D call uncertain. The V gene lost 3 bases and the J gene lost 0 bases, with 9 bases spanning the gap. The CDR3 consists of 16 residues. Germline V gene data show CDR1 as SGHVS and CDR2 as FQNEAQ. The CDR3 DNA is TGTGCCAGCAGCTTGGAGGTTGGCTCCTATAATTCACCCCTCCACTTT. Translated: CASSLEVGSYNSPLHF. Full variable domain (rest looked up from reference TRBV7-8 and TRBJ1-6): GAGVSQSPRYKVAKRGQDVALRCDPISGHVSLFWYQQALGQGPEFLTYFQNEAQLDKSGLPSDRFFAERPEGSVSTLKIQRTQQEDSAVYLCASSLEVGSYNSPLHFGNGTRLTVT.

This chain links TRBV19 with TRBJ1-1; no clear D. Trimming took off 8 bases at V and 2 bases at J, with 12 bases between the two ends. From germline, CDR1 is LNHDA and CDR2 SQIVND (reference sequence). This CDR3 has 13 amino acids. The CDR3 reads CASFRQANTEAFF. The CDR3 nucleotides are TGTGCCAGTTTCAGGCAGGCCAACACTGAAGCTTTCTTT.

Here the CDR3 DNA reads TGTGCCAGCAGCGGGAGTTACTTAGACTATGGCTACACCTTC. Translation: CASSGSYLDYGYTF. V is TRBV2 and J is TRBJ1-2, with D unclear. Germline V gene sequence: CDR1 SNHLY, CDR2 FYNNEI. CDR3 length: 14 amino acids. Trimming stripped 6 bases from V and 3 bases from J, with 14 bases between.

The chain links TRBV4-1 to TRBJ2-7; 14 bases are shared with TRBD2. The trim removed 4 bases at V and 3 bases at J, leaving 8 bases unmatched. Germline V gives CDR1 MGHRA, CDR2 YSYEKL. This CDR3 region has 17 residues. CDR3 sequence: CASSRGLAGARRYEQYF. The CDR3 nucleotides are TGCGCCAGCAGCCGGGGACTAGCGGGGGCTAGGCGCTACGAGCAGTACTTC.